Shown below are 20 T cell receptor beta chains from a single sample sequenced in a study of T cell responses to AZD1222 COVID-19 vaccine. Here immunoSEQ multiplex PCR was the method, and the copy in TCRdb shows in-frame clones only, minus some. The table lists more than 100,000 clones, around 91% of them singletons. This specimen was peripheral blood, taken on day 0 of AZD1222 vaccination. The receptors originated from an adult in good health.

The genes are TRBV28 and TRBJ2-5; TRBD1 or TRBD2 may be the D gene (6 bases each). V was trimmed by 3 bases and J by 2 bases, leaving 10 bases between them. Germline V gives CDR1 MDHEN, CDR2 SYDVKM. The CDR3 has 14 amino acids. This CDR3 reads CASSFGGGQETQYF. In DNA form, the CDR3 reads TGTGCCAGCAGTTTTGGAGGGGGACAAGAGACCCAGTACTTC.

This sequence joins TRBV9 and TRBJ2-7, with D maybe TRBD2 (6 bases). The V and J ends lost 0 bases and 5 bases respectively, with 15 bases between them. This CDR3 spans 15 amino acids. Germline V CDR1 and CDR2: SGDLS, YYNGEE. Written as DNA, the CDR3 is TGTGCCAGCAGCGTAGAAGGAGCGGGCGTCCACGAGCAGTACTTC. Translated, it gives CASSVEGAGVHEQYF. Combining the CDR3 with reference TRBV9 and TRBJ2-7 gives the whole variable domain DSGVTQTPKHLITATGQRVTLRCSPRSGDLSVYWYQQSLDQGLQFLIQYYNGEERAKGNILERFSAQQFPDLHSELNLSSLELGDSALYFCASSVEGAGVHEQYFGPGTRLTVT.

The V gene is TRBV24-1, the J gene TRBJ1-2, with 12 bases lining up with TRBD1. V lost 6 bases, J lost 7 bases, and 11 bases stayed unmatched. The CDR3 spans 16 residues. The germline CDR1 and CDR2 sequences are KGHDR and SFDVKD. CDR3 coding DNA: TGTGCCACCAGTTGGCCCGGGACAGGGGGCTTCTTTGGCTACACCTTC. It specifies CATSWPGTGGFFGYTF.

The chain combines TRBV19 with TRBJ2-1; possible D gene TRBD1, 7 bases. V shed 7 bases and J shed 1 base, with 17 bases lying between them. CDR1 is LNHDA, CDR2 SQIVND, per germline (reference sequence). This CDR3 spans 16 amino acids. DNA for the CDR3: TGTGCCAGTAACCCCTCCAGGGGGGCATCCTACAATGAGCAGTTCTTC. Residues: CASNPSRGASYNEQFF.

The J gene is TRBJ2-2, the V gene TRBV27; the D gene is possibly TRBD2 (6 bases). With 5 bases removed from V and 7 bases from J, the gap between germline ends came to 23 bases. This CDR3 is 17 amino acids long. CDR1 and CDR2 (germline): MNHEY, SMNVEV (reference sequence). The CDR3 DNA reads TGTGCCAGCAGTCCCGATGGTAGCGGAGGGTACGGCGGGGAGCTGTTTTTT. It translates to CASSPDGSGGYGGELFF.

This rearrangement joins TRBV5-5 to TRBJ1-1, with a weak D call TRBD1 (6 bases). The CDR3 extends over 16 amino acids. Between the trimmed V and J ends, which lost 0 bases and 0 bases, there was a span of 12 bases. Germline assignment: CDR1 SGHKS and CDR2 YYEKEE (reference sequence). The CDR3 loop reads CASSLGTRTVNTEAFF. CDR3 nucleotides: TGTGCCAGCAGCTTGGGGACTCGGACAGTGAACACTGAAGCTTTCTTT.

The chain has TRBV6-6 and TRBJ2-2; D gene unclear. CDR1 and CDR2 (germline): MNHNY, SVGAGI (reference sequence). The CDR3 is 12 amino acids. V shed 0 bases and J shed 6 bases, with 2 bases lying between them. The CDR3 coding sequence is TGTGCCAGCAGTTACTCGGCCGGGGAGCTGTTTTTT. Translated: CASSYSAGELFF.

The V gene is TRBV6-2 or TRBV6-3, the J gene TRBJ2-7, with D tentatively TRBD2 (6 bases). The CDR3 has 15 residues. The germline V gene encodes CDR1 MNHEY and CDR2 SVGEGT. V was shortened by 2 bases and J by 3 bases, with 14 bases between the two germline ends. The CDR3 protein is CASSYGPTSSYEQYF. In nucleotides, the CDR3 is TGTGCCAGCAGTTACGGGCCTACTAGCAGCTACGAGCAGTACTTC.

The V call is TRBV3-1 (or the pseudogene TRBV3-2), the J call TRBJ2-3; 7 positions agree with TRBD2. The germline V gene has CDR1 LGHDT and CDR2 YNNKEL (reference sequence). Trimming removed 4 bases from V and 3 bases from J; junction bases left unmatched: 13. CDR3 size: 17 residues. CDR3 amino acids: CASSPPWGGLETDTQYF. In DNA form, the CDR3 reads TGTGCCAGCAGCCCCCCCTGGGGTGGACTAGAAACAGATACGCAGTATTTT.

The CDR3 spells CASSPNPGRVHNSPLHF. The CDR3, as DNA: TGTGCCAGCAGCCCCAACCCCGGCAGGGTCCATAATTCACCCCTCCACTTT. The V and J genes are TRBV3-1 (or the pseudogene TRBV3-2) and TRBJ1-6, with D possibly TRBD1 on 5 matching bases. V lost 4 bases to trimming and J lost 5 bases, with 18 bases between them. The CDR3 totals 17 residues. The germline V gene encodes CDR1 LGHDT and CDR2 YNNKEL (reference sequence).

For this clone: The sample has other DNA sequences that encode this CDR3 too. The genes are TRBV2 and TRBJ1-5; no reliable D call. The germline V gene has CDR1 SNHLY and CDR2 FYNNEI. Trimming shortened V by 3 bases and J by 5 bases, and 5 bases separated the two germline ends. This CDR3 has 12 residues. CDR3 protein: CASSDRDQPQHF. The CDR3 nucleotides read TGTGCCAGCAGTGATAGGGATCAGCCCCAGCATTTT.

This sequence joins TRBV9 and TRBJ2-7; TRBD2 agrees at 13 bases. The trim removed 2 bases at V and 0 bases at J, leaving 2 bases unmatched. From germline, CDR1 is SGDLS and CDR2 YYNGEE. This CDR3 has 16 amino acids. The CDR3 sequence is CASSVGLAGPSYEQYF. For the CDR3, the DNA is TGTGCCAGCAGCGTGGGACTAGCGGGACCCTCCTACGAGCAGTACTTC. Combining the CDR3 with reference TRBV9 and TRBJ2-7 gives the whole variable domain DSGVTQTPKHLITATGQRVTLRCSPRSGDLSVYWYQQSLDQGLQFLIQYYNGEERAKGNILERFSAQQFPDLHSELNLSSLELGDSALYFCASSVGLAGPSYEQYFGPGTRLTVT.

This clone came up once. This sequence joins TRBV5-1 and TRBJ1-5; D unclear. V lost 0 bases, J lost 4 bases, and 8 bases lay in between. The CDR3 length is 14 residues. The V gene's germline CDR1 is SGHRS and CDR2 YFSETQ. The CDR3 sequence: CASSLDSNNQPQHF. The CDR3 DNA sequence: TGCGCCAGCAGCTTGGATTCGAATAATCAGCCCCAGCATTTT. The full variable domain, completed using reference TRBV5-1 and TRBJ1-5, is KAGVTQTPRYLIKTRGQQVTLSCSPISGHRSVSWYQQTPGQGLQFLFEYFSETQRNKGNFPGRFSGRQFSNSRSEMNVSTLELGDSALYLCASSLDSNNQPQHFGDGTRLSIL.

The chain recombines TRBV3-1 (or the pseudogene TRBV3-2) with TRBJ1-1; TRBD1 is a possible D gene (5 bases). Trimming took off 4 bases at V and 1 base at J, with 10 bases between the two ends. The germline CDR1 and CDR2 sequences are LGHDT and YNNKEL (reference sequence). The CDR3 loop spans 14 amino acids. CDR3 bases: TGTGCCAGCAGCCCATTAGGACAGAACACTGAAGCTTTCTTT. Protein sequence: CASSPLGQNTEAFF.

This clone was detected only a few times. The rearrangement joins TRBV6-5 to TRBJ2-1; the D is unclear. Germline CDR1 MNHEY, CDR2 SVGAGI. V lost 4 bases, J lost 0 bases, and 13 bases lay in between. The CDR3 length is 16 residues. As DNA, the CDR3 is TGTGCCAGCAGTTCTTTGGGCCAACGCTCCTACAATGAGCAGTTCTTC. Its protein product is CASSSLGQRSYNEQFF.

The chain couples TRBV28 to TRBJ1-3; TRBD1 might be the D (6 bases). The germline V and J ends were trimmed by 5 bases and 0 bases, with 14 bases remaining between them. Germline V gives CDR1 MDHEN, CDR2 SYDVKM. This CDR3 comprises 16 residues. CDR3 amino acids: CASSTDSIHSGNTIYF. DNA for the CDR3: TGTGCCAGCAGTACGGACAGTATCCACTCTGGAAACACCATATATTTT.

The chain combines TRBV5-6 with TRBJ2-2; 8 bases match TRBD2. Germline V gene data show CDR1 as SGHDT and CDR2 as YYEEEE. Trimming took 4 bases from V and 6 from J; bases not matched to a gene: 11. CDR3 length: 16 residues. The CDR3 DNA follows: TGTGCCAGCAGCGCGCCCGGGACTAGGTTAGCCGGGGAGCTGTTTTTT. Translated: CASSAPGTRLAGELFF.

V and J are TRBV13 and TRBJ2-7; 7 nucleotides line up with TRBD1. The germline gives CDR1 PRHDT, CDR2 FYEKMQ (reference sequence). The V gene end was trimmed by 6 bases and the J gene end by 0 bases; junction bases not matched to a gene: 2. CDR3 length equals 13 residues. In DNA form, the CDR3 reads TGTGCCAGCAGAGGGGGCTCCTCCTACGAGCAGTACTTC. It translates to CASRGGSSYEQYF.

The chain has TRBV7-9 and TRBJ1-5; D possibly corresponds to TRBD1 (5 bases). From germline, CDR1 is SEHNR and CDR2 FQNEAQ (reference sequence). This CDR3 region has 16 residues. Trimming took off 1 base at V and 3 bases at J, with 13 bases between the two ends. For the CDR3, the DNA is TGTGCCAGCAGCTTAGTTGGGGGAGACCTCAATCAGCCCCAGCATTTT. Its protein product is CASSLVGGDLNQPQHF.

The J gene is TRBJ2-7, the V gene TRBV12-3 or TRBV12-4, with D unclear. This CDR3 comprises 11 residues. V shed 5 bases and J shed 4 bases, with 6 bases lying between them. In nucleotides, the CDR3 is TGTGCCAGCAGTCCAGGTTACGAGCAGTACTTC. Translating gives CASSPGYEQYF.